Below are 3 T cell receptor beta chains sequenced from a single sample in a study of blood T cell repertoires in COVID-19. Data came from immunoSEQ multiplex PCR; TCRdb stores just in-frame clones and leaves some out. The sample yields approximately 19,000 clones, over 75% seen once. Input material: peripheral blood. The receptors come from a human donor in a cohort sampled during active COVID-19. The donor label of this sample is uncertain.

The chain employs TRBV20-1 and TRBJ1-2, with TRBD1 identical over 7 bases. The junction had 8 bases not matched to a gene; V was cut back by 3 bases and J by 7 bases. The length of the CDR3 is 13 residues. Germline V lookup: CDR1 DFQATT, CDR2 SNEGSKA (reference sequence). The CDR3 DNA follows: TGCAGTGCTAGTCGGCAGGGGGTAGGTGGCTACACCTTC. Protein sequence: CSASRQGVGGYTF.

This sequence joins TRBV19 and TRBJ2-7, with TRBD1 matching over 10 bases. With V trimmed by 5 bases and J by 9 bases, 13 bases remained unmatched. This CDR3 spans 15 amino acids. The germline gives CDR1 LNHDA, CDR2 SQIVND (reference sequence). The CDR3 nucleotides read TGTGCCAGTAGTCTCCAGCGGGACAGGGGAATGGCGCAGTACTTC. Translated: CASSLQRDRGMAQYF.

The V and J genes are TRBV10-3 and TRBJ1-1, with TRBD1 identical over 9 bases. Germline V gene data show CDR1 as ENHRY and CDR2 as SYGVKD. The CDR3 is made up of 15 amino acids. The trim removed 5 bases at V and 1 base at J, leaving 5 bases unmatched. The CDR3 DNA follows: TGTGCCATCAGTTCGGACAGGGGCGAGAACACTGAAGCTTTCTTT. Protein product: CAISSDRGENTEAFF.